A single sample is the source of the 16 T cell receptor beta chains below, sequenced in a study of blood T cell repertoires in COVID-19. TCRdb's table, derived via immunoSEQ multiplex PCR, lists solely in-frame clones and lacks some. The top ten clones hold around 21% of a sample with 150,000 to 200,000 clones, roughly nine tenths of them seen once. The specimen was peripheral blood. These receptors were taken from a man in his 70s with active or convalescent COVID-19.

V gene TRBV10-3 combines with J gene TRBJ2-7; weak D call: TRBD2 (5 bases). Deletions cut 6 bases from V and 0 bases from J, with 27 bases between. Germline CDR1 reads ENHRY; CDR2 reads SYGVKD. There are 19 residues in the CDR3. The CDR3 loop is CAISDLVDAEAFLSYEQYF. The CDR3 DNA sequence: TGTGCCATCAGCGATCTAGTAGATGCGGAGGCGTTTCTCTCCTACGAGCAGTACTTC.

The rearrangement uses TRBV9 and TRBJ1-2, with 7 nucleotides matching TRBD1. The V segment lost 3 bases and the J segment 2 bases; nucleotides outside the gene matches: 13. This CDR3 has 17 amino acids. Germline-derived CDR1 and CDR2 are SGDLS and YYNGEE. The chain's CDR3 is CASSGWQGGVTNYGYTF. The CDR3 DNA reads TGTGCCAGCAGCGGCTGGCAGGGGGGAGTTACAAACTATGGCTACACCTTC.

V gene TRBV7-3 combines with J gene TRBJ2-7; D gene unclear. Trimming cost V 5 bases and J 0 bases, with 17 bases left between them. Germline V gives CDR1 SGHTA, CDR2 FQGTGA. The CDR3 length is 16 residues. The CDR3 coding sequence is TGTGCCAGCAGCCCCAAGGTATGGGCAAACTCCTACGAGCAGTACTTC. This encodes CASSPKVWANSYEQYF.

V and J are TRBV28 and TRBJ2-1; 12 bases align to TRBD2. V lost 6 bases, J lost 7 bases, and 13 bases stayed unmatched. The V gene's germline CDR1 is MDHEN and CDR2 SYDVKM. This CDR3 has 17 amino acids. In DNA, the CDR3 is TGTGCCAGCAGCCCCGGGGGGGCTAGCGGGAGGGGGAATGAGCAGTTCTTC. This gives the protein CASSPGGASGRGNEQFF. Using reference TRBV28 and TRBJ2-1 for the parts outside the CDR3, the full variable domain is DVKVTQSSRYLVKRTGEKVFLECVQDMDHENMFWYRQDPGLGLRLIYFSYDVKMKEKGDIPEGYSVSREKKERFSLILESASTNQTSMYLCASSPGGASGRGNEQFFGPGTRLTVL.

The chain joins TRBV5-6 to TRBJ1-1; D remains unclear. The CDR3 extends over 15 amino acids. V was cut by 4 bases and J by 6 bases, with 19 bases left in between. The germline gives CDR1 SGHDT, CDR2 YYEEEE. The CDR3 is CASSTALGASSEAFF. The CDR3 DNA reads TGTGCCAGCAGCACCGCCCTAGGAGCCAGCTCTGAAGCTTTCTTT.

The gene calls are TRBV30 and TRBJ1-5; TRBD1 is a possible D gene (6 bases). The CDR3 loop spans 15 amino acids. Germline CDR1 and CDR2: GTSNPN and SVGIG (reference sequence). V lost 0 bases to trimming and J lost 6 bases, with 15 bases between them. The CDR3: CAWSVLGGLSQPQHF. The CDR3 nucleotides read TGTGCCTGGAGTGTACTCGGGGGGCTGAGTCAGCCCCAGCATTTT. Complete variable domain (other parts from reference TRBV30 and TRBJ1-5): SQTIHQWPATLVQPVGSPLSLECTVEGTSNPNLYWYRQAAGRGLQLLFYSVGIGQISSEVPQNLSASRPQDRQFILSSKKLLLSDSGFYLCAWSVLGGLSQPQHFGDGTRLSIL.

The chain uses TRBV28 and TRBJ1-5; D gene uncertain. CDR1 and CDR2 (germline): MDHEN, SYDVKM. The V end was cut by 4 bases, the J end by 4 bases, with 17 bases between. CDR3 size: 16 residues. The DNA of the CDR3 is TGTGCCAGCAGTTACTCCACCCGCGGGGTGAATCAGCCCCAGCATTTT. Its translation: CASSYSTRGVNQPQHF.

The genes are TRBV3-1 (or the pseudogene TRBV3-2) and TRBJ1-5; 8 bases are shared with TRBD1. CDR1 is LGHDT, CDR2 YNNKEL, per germline (reference sequence). This CDR3 region has 18 residues. The V gene end was trimmed by 0 bases and the J gene end by 1 base; junction bases not matched to a gene: 8. The CDR3 loop is CASSQDGQGAKSNQPQHF. The CDR3 bases are TGTGCCAGCAGCCAAGATGGGCAGGGGGCGAAGAGCAATCAGCCCCAGCATTTT.

The genes are TRBV6-5 and TRBJ2-3; D is unresolved. CDR1 is MNHEY and CDR2 is SVGAGI in the germline V gene. The CDR3 spans 14 residues. V was trimmed by 5 bases and J by 0 bases, leaving 9 bases between them. The CDR3, as DNA: TGTGCCAGCAGTCCGCAGTCCAGCACAGATACGCAGTATTTT. It specifies CASSPQSSTDTQYF.

The genes are TRBV30 and TRBJ1-1; 7 nucleotides agree with TRBD1. Germline lookup yields CDR1 GTSNPN and CDR2 SVGIG (reference sequence). V dropped 1 base and J dropped 10; count of bases not matched to a gene: 6. The CDR3 covers 12 residues. CDR3 sequence (DNA): TGTGCCTGGAGTGGACAGGGTGATCGAGCTTTCTTT. This encodes CAWSGQGDRAFF. Looking up the rest from reference TRBV30 and TRBJ1-1 gives the full variable domain: SQTIHQWPATLVQPVGSPLSLECTVEGTSNPNLYWYRQAAGRGLQLLFYSVGIGQISSEVPQNLSASRPQDRQFILSSKKLLLSDSGFYLCAWSGQGDRAFFGQGTRLTVV.

The V gene is TRBV18, the J gene TRBJ2-2, with D hard to call. CDR1 is KGHSH, CDR2 LQKENI, per germline. This CDR3 spans 15 amino acids. V was pared by 2 bases and J by 5 bases, with 12 bases between. CDR3 nucleotides: TGTGCCAGCTCACCAATATTGTACGGGACCGGGGAGCTGTTTTTT. Residues: CASSPILYGTGELFF.

The J gene is TRBJ1-6, the V gene TRBV28, with D maybe TRBD1 (5 bases). V was clipped by 6 bases and J by 1 base, with 16 bases between them. This CDR3 is 17 amino acids long. The V gene's germline CDR1 is MDHEN and CDR2 SYDVKM. The CDR3 sequence: CASSYNDRRSYNSPLHF. Here the CDR3 DNA reads TGTGCCAGCAGCTACAACGACAGAAGATCCTATAATTCACCCCTCCACTTT.

This clone has more than one count but fewer than ten. The chain carries TRBV4-3 and TRBJ2-7; 7 bases line up with TRBD2. This CDR3 comprises 16 residues. With V trimmed by 2 bases and J by 0 bases, 7 bases remained unmatched. Germline CDR1 LGHNA, CDR2 YSLEER. The DNA for the CDR3 is TGCGCCAGCAGCCAATCCACTAGCGCGGACTCCTACGAGCAGTACTTC. The encoded protein is CASSQSTSADSYEQYF.

The chain joins TRBV7-3 to TRBJ1-1; 7 positions agree with TRBD1. Germline assignment: CDR1 SGHTA and CDR2 FQGTGA. The CDR3 totals 13 residues. Trimming removed 5 bases from V and 3 bases from J; junction bases left unmatched: 3. CDR3 sequence reads: CASSEGTDTEAFF. DNA of the CDR3: TGTGCCAGCAGCGAGGGGACAGACACTGAAGCTTTCTTT. The variable domain in full, with the rest retrieved from reference TRBV7-3 and TRBJ1-1, is GAGVSQTPSNKVTEKGKYVELRCDPISGHTALYWYRQSLGQGPEFLIYFQGTGAADDSGLPNDRFFAVRPEGSVSTLKIQRTERGDSAVYLCASSEGTDTEAFFGQGTRLTVV.

The J gene is TRBJ1-4, the V gene TRBV4-3; possibly TRBD1 for D (5 bases). The CDR3 loop spans 16 amino acids. V was cut by 4 bases and J by 6 bases, with 18 bases left in between. Germline V CDR1 and CDR2: LGHNA, YSLEER. CDR3 in amino acids: CASSLTSGGLDEKLFF. CDR3 nucleotide sequence: TGCGCCAGCAGCCTTACATCGGGGGGTCTGGATGAAAAACTGTTTTTT.

The CDR3 region has the DNA TGTGCCAGCTCACCCCAGGGGGGTCGGGAAAAACTGTTTTTT. Its protein product is CASSPQGGREKLFF. The V gene is TRBV18, the J gene TRBJ1-4; 7 nucleotides align to TRBD1. The CDR3 runs 14 residues. V gave up 3 bases and J gave up 8 bases; unmatched junction bases: 6. Germline loops: CDR1 KGHSH, CDR2 LQKENI.